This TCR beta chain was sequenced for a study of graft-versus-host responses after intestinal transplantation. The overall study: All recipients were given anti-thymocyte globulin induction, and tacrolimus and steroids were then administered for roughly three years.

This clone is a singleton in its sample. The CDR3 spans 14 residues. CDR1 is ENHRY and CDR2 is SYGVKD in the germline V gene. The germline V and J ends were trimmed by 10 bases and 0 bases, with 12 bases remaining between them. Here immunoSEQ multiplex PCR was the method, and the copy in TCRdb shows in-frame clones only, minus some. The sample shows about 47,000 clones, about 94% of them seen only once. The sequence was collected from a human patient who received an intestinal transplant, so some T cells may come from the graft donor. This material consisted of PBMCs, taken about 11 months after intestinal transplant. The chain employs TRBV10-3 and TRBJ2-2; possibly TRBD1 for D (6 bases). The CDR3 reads CASRTASNTGELFF. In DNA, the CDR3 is TGTGCCAGCCGGACAGCTTCGAACACCGGGGAGCTGTTTTTT.